The clone carrying this T cell receptor beta chain was seen a few times. As yet, its antigen is unknown. These data originate in a study of T cells after yellow fever vaccination. About the research overall: Some fractions had low cell numbers, and these were prepared with SMART-Seq v4 Ultra Low Input.

5'RACE template switching produced TCR cDNA carrying a universal primer site and UMIs. TCRdb passed the 5' RACE reads through MiXCR, listing each CDR3 protein once. Of a few hundred thousand distinct CDR3 sequences in the sample, about 12% were seen once. Study-wide results and caveats: Most clones from primary vaccination were detected again post-booster (almost 98% CD4, 88% CD8). Faster peaking, at day 5 versus 15, marked a secondary response that was weaker.

The germline V gene has CDR1 SGHTA and CDR2 FQGNSA. The V end was cut by 0 bases, the J end by 2 bases, with 5 bases between. The CDR3 spans 13 residues. This clonotype was obtained from a man between 18 and 29 years old who received the YFV17D yellow fever vaccine. The material was CD4+ T cells sorted from PBMCs, obtained 15 days after the yellow fever booster vaccination. The V call is TRBV7-2, the J call TRBJ2-7; no definite D call. The DNA of the CDR3 is TGTGCCAGCAGCTTAGCTCCCCCCTACGAGCAGTACTTC. Translation gives CASSLAPPYEQYF.